Below are 27 T cell receptor beta chains sequenced from a single sample in a study of tumor-infiltrating lymphocytes in primary liver carcinoma. With roughly 500 ng total RNA as template and a constant-region primer, TCR beta cDNA was made. Sequencing libraries for TCR beta derived from three nested multiplex PCR rounds that used slightly modified ARM-PCR. TRBV1-TRBV30 forward primers and a C-beta reverse primer were used in the first two PCR rounds, which each ran for about 10 cycles. TCRdb reprocessed the multiplex PCR reads with MiXCR, giving one entry per CDR3 protein. The sample lists approximately 47,000 distinct CDR3 sequences; 70% to 80% were seen once. Co-extraction of RNA and DNA was performed on roughly 20-33 mg of unsorted bulk tissue. The source material was liver tumor tissue from sampling region 3. Described subset: tumor region T3, left-lateral pole. The receptors shown here come from a man in his forties with primary liver carcinoma and hepatitis B virus infection.

To note about this clonotype: The junction departs from the called germline gene at one end, perhaps through a read error. The gene calls are TRBV6-5 and TRBJ2-3; D uncertain. The V gene's germline CDR1 is MNHEY and CDR2 SVGAGI. This CDR3 comprises 13 residues. This CDR3 is CASNSQAPDTQYF. For the CDR3, the DNA is TGTGCAAGCAATTCCCAGGCTCCAGATACGCAGTATTTT.

About this clonotype: One end of the junction does not line up with germline, which may come from a read error. V gene TRBV5-8 combines with J gene TRBJ1-1, with 8 bases fitting TRBD1. The CDR3 has 18 residues. Germline CDR1 and CDR2: SGHTS and YDEGEE. CDR3 residues: CASSLKGAGGPMNTEAFF. The DNA of the CDR3 is TGTGCCAGCAGCTTGAAGGGGGCAGGGGGCCCCATGAATACTGAAGCTTTCTTT.

This clonotype was found many times. The chain combines TRBV28 with TRBJ1-1, with D perhaps TRBD1 (6 bases). Trimming cost V 10 bases and J 6 bases, with 18 bases left between them. The CDR3 spans 13 residues. Per germline, CDR1 MDHEN and CDR2 SYDVKM. CDR3 amino acids: CATTGHLGAEAFF. CDR3 nucleotides: TGTGCCACAACGGGACACCTAGGGGCTGAAGCTTTCTTT.

As regards this clonotype: The CDR3 carries no conserved terminal phenylalanine or tryptophan, so it likely arises from a read error. No DNA is shown, since the ends of the CDR3 on it are uncertain; the CDR3 is the one TCRdb lists. This chain joins TRBV4-1 and TRBJ2-7; the table's D gene call, TRBD1, was not cross checked with the DNA. The germline CDR1 and CDR2 sequences are MGHRA and YSYEKL. The CDR3 sequence runs 16 residues, both termini included. CDR3 sequence reads: CASSQGGQGSYYERYL.

As to this clonotype: This likely comes from a read error, as the CDR3 has no conserved phenylalanine or tryptophan at its end. The V call is TRBV6-5, the J call TRBJ2-1, with a tentative D call TRBD1 (6 bases). CDR1 and CDR2 (germline): MNHEY, SVGAGI. This CDR3 is 12 amino acids long. CDR3 nucleotides: TGTGCCACCAGTGTACAGGGTAATGAGCAGTTCCTC. Its protein product is CATSVQGNEQFL.

The rearrangement joins TRBV4-1 to TRBJ2-3; a possible D gene is TRBD1 (5 bases). The CDR3 length is 14 residues. Germline CDR1 reads MGHRA; CDR2 reads YSYEKL. Trimming removed 3 bases from V and 7 bases from J, with 14 bases in between. CDR3 in DNA: TGCGCCAGCAGCCAGAGCAGGGCGGTAAATACGCAGTATTTT. Amino acid sequence: CASSQSRAVNTQYF.

In its sample, this clonotype was seen a few times. A clone one base away is much larger, so this may be a read error. This sequence joins TRBV5-1 and TRBJ1-5; TRBD1 matches 9 bases. Trimming at V came to 4 bases and at J to 11 bases, leaving 16 bases not matched to a gene. The CDR3 is 16 amino acids. Germline V gene data show CDR1 as SGHRS and CDR2 as YFSETQ. The chain's CDR3 is CASSATGTGNGQSQHF. DNA of the CDR3: TGCGCCAGCAGCGCGACGGGGACAGGGAATGGCCAGTCCCAGCATTTT.

A word on this clonotype: The junction shows a germline mismatch at one end, possibly a read error. In DNA form, the CDR3 reads TGCGCCAGCAGCCAAGGGACTAGCGGGATAGATGCGCAGTATTTT. Protein: CASSQGTSGIDAQYF. This chain connects TRBV14 to TRBJ2-3, with 13 positions matching TRBD2. From germline, CDR1 is SGHDN and CDR2 FVKESK. The CDR3 loop spans 15 amino acids. Full variable domain (missing parts from reference TRBV14 and TRBJ2-3): EAGVTQFPSHSVIEKGQTVTLRCDPISGHDNLYWYRRVMGKEIKFLLHFVKESKQDESGMPNNRFLAERTGGTYSTLKVQPAELEDSGVYFCASSQGTSGIDAQYFGPGTRLTVL.

The genes are TRBV11-2 and TRBJ2-7; 9 nucleotides match TRBD1. With 3 bases clipped from V and 10 bases from J, the junction kept 13 bases outside the gene matches. This CDR3 comprises 15 residues. The V gene's germline CDR1 is SGHAT and CDR2 FQNNGV. The CDR3 bases are TGTGCCAGCAGCTTTACAGGGGGCCGGAGGTTCGAACAGTACTTC. This translates into CASSFTGGRRFEQYF.

This clonotype was recorded a few times. A much larger clone differs from this one at a single base, so this may be a read error. The CDR3 DNA reads TGTGTCAGCAGTGACCTAAACTATGGCTACACCTTC. Protein product: CVSSDLNYGYTF. J is TRBJ1-2 and V is TRBV28, with D uncertain. The CDR3 has 12 residues. Germline values: CDR1 MDHEN, CDR2 SYDVKM.

To note about this clonotype: This clone may be a read error of a much larger clone one base away. The rearrangement links TRBV7-8 to TRBJ1-1; D is undetermined. Germline V lookup: CDR1 SGHVS, CDR2 FQNEAQ. The CDR3 has 15 residues. For the CDR3, the DNA is TGTGCCAGCGGCTTGGTGGGGAGATCGAACACTGAAGCTTTCTTT. Amino acids: CASGLVGRSNTEAFF.

V gene TRBV29-1 combines with J gene TRBJ2-1; D perhaps matches TRBD1 (5 bases). CDR1 and CDR2 from the germline V gene are SQVTM and ANQGSEA. V was pared by 5 bases and J by 8 bases, with 28 bases between. CDR3 size: 17 residues. CDR3 residues: CSVPTDAGIGVWDEQFF. The DNA of the CDR3 is TGCAGCGTTCCTACAGATGCCGGTATAGGGGTCTGGGATGAGCAGTTCTTC.

This clonotype was counted a single time. Sequence at one end of the junction differs from germline and may be a read error. The rearrangement joins TRBV6-6 to TRBJ1-5, with TRBD1 matching 8 bases. The tail of the sequence fits TRBJ2-3 better, so the J call may be wrong. The CDR3 has 17 amino acids. Germline CDR1 MNHNY, CDR2 SVGAGI (reference sequence). This chain's CDR3 is CGSSYPRTGNSNQPQYF. CDR3 nucleotides: TGTGGCAGCAGTTACCCCCGGACAGGGAATAGCAATCAGCCCCAGTATTTT.

This clonotype was seen a handful of times. The CDR3 does not close with the conserved phenylalanine or tryptophan, likely indicating a read error. This CDR3 reads CASGSRQGSYNEQFY. DNA for the CDR3: TGCGCCAGCGGCTCCAGACAGGGCTCCTACAATGAGCAGTTCTAC. This chain links TRBV5-1 with TRBJ2-1; TRBD1 matches at 7 bases. The trim removed 7 bases at V and 0 bases at J, leaving 7 bases unmatched. The CDR3 totals 15 residues. Germline assignment: CDR1 SGHRS and CDR2 YFSETQ.

As concerns this clonotype: A much larger clone sits a single nucleotide away, making a read error possible. The V call is TRBV28, the J call TRBJ2-3; 9 bases are a match to TRBD1. This CDR3 has 16 amino acids. CDR1 is MDHEN and CDR2 is SYDVKM in the germline V gene. CDR3 nucleotide sequence: TGTGCCAGTGGGGACAGGGTCTTATCTAGCACAGTTACGCAGTATTTT. Translated: CASGDRVLSSTVTQYF.

In the case of this clonotype: Since the CDR3 does not end with the conserved phenylalanine or tryptophan, this likely comes from a read error. It is unclear where the CDR3 begins or ends on the DNA, so no DNA is shown, and the CDR3 is as TCRdb lists it. The V and J genes are TRBV14 and TRBJ2-2; the table's D call, TRBD2, has no DNA check behind it. The CDR3 has 16 amino acids, counting both end residues. CDR1 and CDR2 (germline): SGHDN, FVKESK. This chain's CDR3 is CASSQSRAANTGELLY.

As to this clonotype: A much larger clone differs from this one at a single base, so this may be a read error. The chain uses TRBV12-3 or TRBV12-4 and TRBJ2-2, with no clear D. V was clipped by 4 bases and J by 0 bases, with 3 bases between them. The CDR3 runs to 13 residues. The DNA for the CDR3 is TGTGCCAGCAGTTCCTCGAACACCGGGGAGCTGTTTTTT. Its protein product is CASSSSNTGELFF.

The V gene is TRBV7-8, the J gene TRBJ2-5; D is uncertain. This CDR3 has 16 amino acids. The V gene's germline CDR1 is SGHVS and CDR2 FQNEAQ. Trimming stripped 5 bases from V and 11 bases from J, with 27 bases between. DNA for the CDR3: TGTGCCAGCAGCCTCTCGCTGGGGTTACCCAAGAAGTGTCAGTACTTC. Translated, it gives CASSLSLGLPKKCQYF. Using reference TRBV7-8 and TRBJ2-5 for the parts outside the CDR3, the full variable domain is GAGVSQSPRYKVAKRGQDVALRCDPISGHVSLFWYQQALGQGPEFLTYFQNEAQLDKSGLPSDRFFAERPEGSVSTLKIQRTQQEDSAVYLCASSLSLGLPKKCQYFGPGTRLLVL.

This rearrangement joins TRBV5-1 to TRBJ2-1; D is undetermined. The CDR3 covers 14 residues. The germline V gene encodes CDR1 SGHRS and CDR2 YFSETQ. Deletions cut 1 base from V and 8 bases from J, with 13 bases between. The CDR3 loop is CASSLSAGKHEQFF. CDR3 in DNA: TGCGCCAGCAGCTTGTCGGCTGGCAAGCATGAGCAGTTCTTC.

Details on this clonotype: It is likely a read error, because the conserved phenylalanine at the end of the CDR3 is missing. The rearrangement links TRBV11-2 to TRBJ1-1; D uncertain. The CDR3 totals 12 residues. Germline CDR1 is SGHAT and CDR2 is FQNNGV. V was pared by 1 base and J by 11 bases, with 11 bases between. Written as DNA, the CDR3 is TGTGCCAGCAGCTTAGTTGCTGGTGAGGCTTTCCTT. This translates into CASSLVAGEAFL.

This clonotype was recorded only once. The rearrangement links TRBV20-1 to TRBJ2-1; 8 bases agree with TRBD2. Looked up from germline, CDR1 is DFQATT and CDR2 is SNEGSKA (reference sequence). This CDR3 contains 14 residues. V dropped 3 bases and J dropped 8; count of bases not matched to a gene: 9. CDR3 sequence (DNA): TGCAGTGCTAGGTCAAGCGGGAGAGTCGATGAGCAGTTCTTC. It is translated as CSARSSGRVDEQFF.

Comments on this clonotype: One end of the junction varies from germline; a read error may be responsible. This chain links TRBV7-7 with TRBJ2-1; 7 bases line up with TRBD2. CDR1 and CDR2 (germline): SSHAT, FNYEAQ (reference sequence). This CDR3 region has 17 residues. CDR3 bases: TGTGCTAGCAGCCTAACTAAGGTCGGGAGGACCTACAAAGAGCAGTTCTTC. Protein sequence: CASSLTKVGRTYKEQFF.

The chain recombines TRBV28 with TRBJ2-1; possible D gene TRBD1, 5 bases. The CDR3 has 15 residues. CDR1 MDHEN and CDR2 SYDVKM come from the germline V gene. V was trimmed by 10 bases and J by 8 bases, leaving 24 bases between them. CDR3 region: CATSLGRRPVHEQFF. CDR3 coding DNA: TGTGCCACCTCCCTGGGGCGGCGCCCTGTCCATGAGCAGTTCTTC.

As for this clonotype: The CDR3 end shows no conserved phenylalanine or tryptophan, and so a read error is likely. The chain joins TRBV2 to TRBJ2-5; D is tentatively TRBD1 or TRBD2 (6 bases each). The CDR3 contains 16 residues. CDR1 is SNHLY and CDR2 is FYNNEI in the germline V gene. This chain's CDR3 is CASVSSRGRGGETQYL. The CDR3 coding sequence is TGCGCCAGCGTCTCTTCCCGGGGGCGGGGTGGAGAGACCCAGTACCTC.

J is TRBJ2-2 and V is TRBV11-2, with TRBD1 as a possible D gene (6 bases). CDR3 length: 16 residues. The germline CDR1 and CDR2 sequences are SGHAT and FQNNGV. The V end lost 5 bases, the J end lost 2 bases, and 15 bases lay between the germline ends. CDR3 nucleotides: TGTGCCAGCAGCATCACGGGACAAACAAACACCGGGGAGCTGTTTTTT. It encodes CASSITGQTNTGELFF.

In regard to this clonotype: The junction and the germline gene differ at one end; a read error may be behind it. The chain has TRBV6-1 and TRBJ2-1; D may be TRBD2 (6 bases). The CDR3 contains 14 residues. CDR1 MNHNS and CDR2 SASEGT come from the germline V gene. CDR3: CASNSGSSYNEQFF. The CDR3 DNA reads TGTGCAAGCAATAGCGGCAGCTCCTACAATGAGCAGTTCTTC.

Remarks on this clonotype: The junction shows a germline mismatch at one end, possibly a read error. The V and J genes are TRBV6-2 or TRBV6-3 and TRBJ1-1; D remains ambiguous. The length of the CDR3 is 13 residues. CDR1 and CDR2 from the germline V gene are MNHEY and SVGEGT. The CDR3 loop is CASSYLWNIEAFF. In DNA, the CDR3 is TGTGCCAGCAGTTACCTGTGGAACATTGAAGCTTTCTTT.